Listed here are 11 T cell receptor beta chains from one sample, sequenced in a study of blood T cell repertoires in COVID-19. TCRdb's table, derived via immunoSEQ multiplex PCR, lists solely in-frame clones and lacks some. The sample has 200,000 to 250,000 clones; about 81% are singletons. The material sequenced was peripheral blood. The receptor set was obtained from an elderly woman with COVID-19, enrolled during active disease.

In its sample, this clone was seen once. The chain employs TRBV18 and TRBJ1-2; D is ambiguous. CDR1 is KGHSH, CDR2 LQKENI, per germline. This CDR3 has 12 amino acids. Trimming took off 1 base at V and 4 bases at J, with 4 bases between the two ends. CDR3 residues: CASSPQLYGYTF. CDR3 bases: TGTGCCAGCTCACCACAGCTCTATGGCTACACCTTC. The whole variable domain, remainder taken from reference TRBV18 and TRBJ1-2, is NAGVMQNPRHLVRRRGQEARLRCSPMKGHSHVYWYRQLPEEGLKFMVYLQKENIIDESGMPKERFSAEFPKEGPSILRIQQVVRGDSAAYFCASSPQLYGYTFGSGTRLTVV.

This clone appeared a single time. The chain links TRBV9 to TRBJ2-7; TRBD2 might be the D (6 bases). CDR3 length: 15 residues. Germline V gene lookup returns CDR1 SGDLS and CDR2 YYNGEE. The ends were cut back, 3 bases at V and 1 base at J, with 14 bases in the middle. The CDR3, as DNA: TGTGCCAGCAGCGAAAGCGTCGGGAGTTCCTACGAGCAGTACTTC. Translated: CASSESVGSSYEQYF.

The sample holds a few counts of this clone. V gene TRBV19 combines with J gene TRBJ1-1, with a possible D match to TRBD1 (5 bases). The CDR3 is made up of 14 amino acids. The V and J ends lost 3 bases and 7 bases respectively, with 15 bases between them. Germline V gene lookup returns CDR1 LNHDA and CDR2 SQIVND (reference sequence). CDR3 nucleotides: TGTGCCAGTAGTATGGTCATGGGGCGGGGTGAAGCTTTCTTT. Translation: CASSMVMGRGEAFF.

This sequence joins TRBV18 and TRBJ2-1, with 9 positions matching TRBD2. The CDR3 consists of 21 residues. The V segment lost 0 bases and the J segment 0 bases; nucleotides outside the gene matches: 15. CDR1 and CDR2 (germline): KGHSH, LQKENI. The CDR3 reads CASSPPLRIPSGVYSYNEQFF. The CDR3 nucleotides read TGTGCCAGCTCACCACCTCTCCGTATCCCTAGCGGGGTTTACTCCTACAATGAGCAGTTCTTC. Variable domain in full (rest from reference TRBV18 and TRBJ2-1): NAGVMQNPRHLVRRRGQEARLRCSPMKGHSHVYWYRQLPEEGLKFMVYLQKENIIDESGMPKERFSAEFPKEGPSILRIQQVVRGDSAAYFCASSPPLRIPSGVYSYNEQFFGPGTRLTVL.

The chain recombines TRBV2 with TRBJ1-1, with unresolved D. V was clipped by 7 bases and J by 2 bases, with 11 bases between them. The germline gives CDR1 SNHLY, CDR2 FYNNEI. The length of the CDR3 is 13 residues. The CDR3 loop reads CASKAQYNTEAFF. DNA of the CDR3: TGTGCCAGCAAGGCACAGTATAACACTGAAGCTTTCTTT.

This clone came up once. The rearrangement links TRBV7-2 to TRBJ2-5; 8 nucleotides agree with TRBD2. CDR3 length equals 16 residues. Unmatched junction bases numbered 10, after V lost 1 base and J lost 6 bases. Germline V CDR1 and CDR2: SGHTA, FQGNSA. The CDR3 nucleotides are TGTGCCAGCAGCTTAGGATTCTCCGGGGGGGTGAAGACCCAGTACTTC. Residues: CASSLGFSGGVKTQYF.

This chain uses TRBV11-3 with TRBJ2-1; TRBD2 aligns across 11 bases. V dropped 3 bases and J dropped 8; count of bases not matched to a gene: 3. Germline CDR1 is SGHNT and CDR2 is YENEEA. The CDR3 sequence is 14 residues long. The CDR3 DNA follows: TGTGCCAGCAGCTTTAGCGGGGGGGCCTATGAGCAGTTCTTC. Translating gives CASSFSGGAYEQFF.

The gene calls are TRBV12-5 and TRBJ1-3; a possible D gene is TRBD1 (5 bases). Trimming shortened V by 2 bases and J by 0 bases, and 11 bases separated the two germline ends. This CDR3 has 16 amino acids. Per the germline V gene, CDR1 is LGHNT and CDR2 is FRNRAP. CDR3 protein: CASGLNTGTSGNTIYF. The CDR3 nucleotides are TGTGCTAGTGGTTTGAACACAGGTACCTCTGGAAACACCATATATTTT.

This clone was found a few times. The chain has TRBV19 and TRBJ1-1; D is possibly TRBD1 (6 bases). V lost 8 bases and J lost 0, with 10 bases in between. This CDR3 spans 13 amino acids. Germline CDR1 is LNHDA and CDR2 is SQIVND (reference sequence). CDR3 sequence (DNA): TGTGCCAGTTCGGACAGAATGAACACTGAAGCTTTCTTT. Translated: CASSDRMNTEAFF. The complete variable domain, with remaining parts taken from reference TRBV19 and TRBJ1-1, reads DGGITQSPKYLFRKEGQNVTLSCEQNLNHDAMYWYRQDPGQGLRLIYYSQIVNDFQKGDIAEGYSVSREKKESFPLTVTSAQKNPTAFYLCASSDRMNTEAFFGQGTRLTVV.

The V gene is TRBV7-2, the J gene TRBJ1-2, with D perhaps matching TRBD1 (5 bases). The CDR3 has 16 amino acids. The V end lost 0 bases, the J end lost 0 bases, and 11 bases lay between the germline ends. Looked up from germline, CDR1 is SGHTA and CDR2 is FQGNSA. The CDR3 protein is CASSLAPTGANYGYTF. The CDR3 bases are TGTGCCAGCAGCTTAGCGCCTACAGGAGCTAACTATGGCTACACCTTC.

This clone has only a few counts. The rearrangement links TRBV4-1 to TRBJ2-7; possible D gene TRBD2, 6 bases. Germline V gene data show CDR1 as MGHRA and CDR2 as YSYEKL. CDR3 length equals 15 residues. V shed 1 base and J shed 4 bases, with 14 bases lying between them. CDR3 amino acids: CASSQGRQGGYEQYF. The CDR3 nucleotides read TGCGCCAGCAGCCAAGGGCGTCAGGGAGGATACGAGCAGTACTTC.